The clone carrying this T cell receptor beta chain has at least ten counts. The target antigen is unknown. The data were taken from a study of T cell repertoires in cytomegalovirus infection. TCRdb analysed the reads with MiXCR anew, one entry per CDR3 protein. The profile shows 550,000 to 850,000 distinct CDR3 sequences, roughly 30% of them singletons. V shed 1 base and J shed 6 bases, with 19 bases lying between them. Per the germline V gene, CDR1 is SGHTA and CDR2 is FQGNSA. This CDR3 is built from 17 residues. Sequencing was performed on cultured PBMCs, taken from culture after CMV antigen stimulation. The chain is built from TRBV7-2 and TRBJ2-1; possible D gene TRBD2, 5 bases. This receptor was obtained from a human donor in good health (CMV status not recorded). Some clones in this sample may be carry-over from other donors' samples. The CDR3 DNA is TGTGCCAGCAGCTTAGGTGGTGGCGGATACCGGGGCAATGAGCAGTTCTTC. It encodes CASSLGGGGYRGNEQFF.